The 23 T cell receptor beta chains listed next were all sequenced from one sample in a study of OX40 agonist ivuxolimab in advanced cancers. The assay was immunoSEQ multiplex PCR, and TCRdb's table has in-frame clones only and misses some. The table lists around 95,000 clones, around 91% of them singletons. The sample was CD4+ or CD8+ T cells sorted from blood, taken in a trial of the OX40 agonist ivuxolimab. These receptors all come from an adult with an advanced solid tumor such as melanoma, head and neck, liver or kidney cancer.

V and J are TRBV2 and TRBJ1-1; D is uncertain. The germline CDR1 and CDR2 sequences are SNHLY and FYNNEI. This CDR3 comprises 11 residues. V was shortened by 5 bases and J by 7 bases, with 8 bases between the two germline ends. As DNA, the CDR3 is TGTGCCAGCAGTTTCGAAAATGAAGCTTTCTTT. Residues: CASSFENEAFF.

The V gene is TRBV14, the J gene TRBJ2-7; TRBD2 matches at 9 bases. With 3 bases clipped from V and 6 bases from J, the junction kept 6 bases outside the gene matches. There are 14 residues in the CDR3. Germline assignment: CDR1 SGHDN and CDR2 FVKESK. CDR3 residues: CASSHPGTSSEQYF. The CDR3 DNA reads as TGTGCCAGCAGCCACCCCGGGACTAGCTCCGAGCAGTACTTC.

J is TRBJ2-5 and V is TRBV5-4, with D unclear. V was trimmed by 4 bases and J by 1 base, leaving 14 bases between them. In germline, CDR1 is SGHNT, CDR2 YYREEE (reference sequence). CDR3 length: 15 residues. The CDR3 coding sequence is TGTGCCAGCAGCCTTACCGGTATGGTCCAAGAGACCCAGTACTTC. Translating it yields CASSLTGMVQETQYF.

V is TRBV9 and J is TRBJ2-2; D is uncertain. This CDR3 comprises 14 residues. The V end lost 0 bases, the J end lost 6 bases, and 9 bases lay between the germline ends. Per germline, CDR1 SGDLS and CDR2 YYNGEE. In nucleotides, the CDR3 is TGTGCCAGCAGCGTAGCTAATCTCCCCGGGGAGCTGTTTTTT. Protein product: CASSVANLPGELFF.

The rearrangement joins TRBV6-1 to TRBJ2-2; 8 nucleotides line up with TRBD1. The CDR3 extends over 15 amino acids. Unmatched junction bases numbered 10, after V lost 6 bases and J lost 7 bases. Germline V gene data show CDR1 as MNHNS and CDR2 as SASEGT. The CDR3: CASSHGTGSGGELFF. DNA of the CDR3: TGTGCCAGCAGCCACGGGACAGGATCAGGCGGGGAGCTGTTTTTT.

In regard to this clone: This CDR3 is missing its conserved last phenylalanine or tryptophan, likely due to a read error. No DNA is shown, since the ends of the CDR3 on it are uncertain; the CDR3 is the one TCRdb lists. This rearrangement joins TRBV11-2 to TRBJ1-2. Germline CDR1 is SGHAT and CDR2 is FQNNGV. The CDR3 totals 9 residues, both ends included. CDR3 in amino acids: CASSVLLKG.

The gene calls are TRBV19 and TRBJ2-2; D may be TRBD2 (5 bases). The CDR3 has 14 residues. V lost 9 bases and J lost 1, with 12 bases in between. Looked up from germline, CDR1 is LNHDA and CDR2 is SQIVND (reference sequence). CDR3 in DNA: TGTGCCAGCCTTTCCAGCGGGAACACCGGGGAGCTGTTTTTT. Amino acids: CASLSSGNTGELFF.

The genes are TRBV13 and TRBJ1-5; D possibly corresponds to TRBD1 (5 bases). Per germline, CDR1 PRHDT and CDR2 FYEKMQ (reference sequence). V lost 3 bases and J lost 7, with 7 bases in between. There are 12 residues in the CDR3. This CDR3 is CASSFREQPQHF. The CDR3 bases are TGTGCCAGCAGCTTCAGGGAACAGCCCCAGCATTTT.

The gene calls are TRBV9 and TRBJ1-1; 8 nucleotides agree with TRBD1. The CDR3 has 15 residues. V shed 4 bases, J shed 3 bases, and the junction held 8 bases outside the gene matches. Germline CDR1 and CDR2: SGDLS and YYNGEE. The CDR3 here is CASSTTTGADTEAFF. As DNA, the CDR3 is TGTGCCAGCAGCACTACGACAGGGGCAGACACTGAAGCTTTCTTT.

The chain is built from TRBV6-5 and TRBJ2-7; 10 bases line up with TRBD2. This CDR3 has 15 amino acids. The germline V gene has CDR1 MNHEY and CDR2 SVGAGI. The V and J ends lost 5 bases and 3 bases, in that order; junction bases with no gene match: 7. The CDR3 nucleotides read TGTGCCAGCAGTAACTTACTAGCGGGAATCTACGAGCAGTACTTC. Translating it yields CASSNLLAGIYEQYF.

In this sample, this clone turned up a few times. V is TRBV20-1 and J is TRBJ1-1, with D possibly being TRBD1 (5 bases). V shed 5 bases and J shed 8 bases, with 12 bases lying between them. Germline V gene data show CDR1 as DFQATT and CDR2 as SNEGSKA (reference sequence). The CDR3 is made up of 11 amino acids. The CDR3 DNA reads TGCAGTGCTGGGACCTTCCTAGAAGCTTTCTTT. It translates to CSAGTFLEAFF.

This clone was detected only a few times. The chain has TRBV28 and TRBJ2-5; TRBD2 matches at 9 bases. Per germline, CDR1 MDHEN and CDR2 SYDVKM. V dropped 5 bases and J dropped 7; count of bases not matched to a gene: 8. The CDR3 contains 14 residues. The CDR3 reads CASSRGLARGTQYF. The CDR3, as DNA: TGTGCCAGCAGTCGGGGACTAGCAAGAGGGACCCAGTACTTC.

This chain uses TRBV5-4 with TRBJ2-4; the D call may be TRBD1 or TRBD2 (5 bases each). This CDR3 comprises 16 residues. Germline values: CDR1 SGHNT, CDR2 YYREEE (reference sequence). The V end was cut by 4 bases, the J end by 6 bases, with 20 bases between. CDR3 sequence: CASSQEGARGGNIQYF. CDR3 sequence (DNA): TGTGCCAGCAGCCAAGAAGGGGCCCGGGGCGGAAACATTCAGTACTTC. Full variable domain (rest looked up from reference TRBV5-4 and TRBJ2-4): ETGVTQSPTHLIKTRGQQVTLRCSSQSGHNTVSWYQQALGQGPQFIFQYYREEENGRGNFPPRFSGLQFPNYSSELNVNALELDDSALYLCASSQEGARGGNIQYFGAGTRLSVL.

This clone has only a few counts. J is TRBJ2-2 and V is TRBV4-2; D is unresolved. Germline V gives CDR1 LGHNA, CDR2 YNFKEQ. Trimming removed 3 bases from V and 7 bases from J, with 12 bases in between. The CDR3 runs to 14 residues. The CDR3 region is CASSHLKGVGELFF. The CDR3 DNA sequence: TGTGCCAGCAGCCATCTTAAGGGCGTCGGGGAGCTGTTTTTT.

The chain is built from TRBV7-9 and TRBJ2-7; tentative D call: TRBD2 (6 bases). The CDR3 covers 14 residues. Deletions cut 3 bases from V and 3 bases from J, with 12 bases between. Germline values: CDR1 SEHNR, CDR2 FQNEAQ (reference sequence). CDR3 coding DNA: TGTGCCAGCAGCTTTGCGGGGAAGAGCTACGAGCAGTACTTC. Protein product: CASSFAGKSYEQYF.

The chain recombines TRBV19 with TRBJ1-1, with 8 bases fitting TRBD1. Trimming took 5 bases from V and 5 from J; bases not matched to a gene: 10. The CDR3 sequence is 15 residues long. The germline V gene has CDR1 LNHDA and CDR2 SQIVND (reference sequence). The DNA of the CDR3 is TGTGCCAGTAGTGTCTCCGGACAGGGTAGAACTGAAGCTTTCTTT. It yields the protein CASSVSGQGRTEAFF.

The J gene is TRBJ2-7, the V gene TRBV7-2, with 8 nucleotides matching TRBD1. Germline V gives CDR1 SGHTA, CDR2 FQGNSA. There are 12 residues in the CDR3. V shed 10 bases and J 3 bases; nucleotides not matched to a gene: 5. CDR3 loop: CATFDRGYEQYF. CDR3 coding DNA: TGTGCCACCTTCGACAGGGGCTACGAGCAGTACTTC. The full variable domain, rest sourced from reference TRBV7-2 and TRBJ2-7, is GAGVSQSPSNKVTEKGKDVELRCDPISGHTALYWYRQSLGQGLEFLIYFQGNSAPDKSGLPSDRFSAERTGGSVSTLTIQRTQQEDSAVYLCATFDRGYEQYFGPGTRLTVT.

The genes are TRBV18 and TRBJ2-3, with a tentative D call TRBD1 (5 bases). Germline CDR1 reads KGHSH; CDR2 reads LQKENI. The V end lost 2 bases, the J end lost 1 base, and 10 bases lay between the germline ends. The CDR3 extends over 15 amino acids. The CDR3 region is CASSPVQGGTDTQYF. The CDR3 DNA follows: TGTGCCAGCTCACCAGTCCAAGGGGGCACAGATACGCAGTATTTT.

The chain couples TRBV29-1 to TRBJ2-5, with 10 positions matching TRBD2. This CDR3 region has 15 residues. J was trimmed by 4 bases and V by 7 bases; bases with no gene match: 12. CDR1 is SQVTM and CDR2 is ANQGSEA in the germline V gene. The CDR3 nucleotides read TGCAGCGCCCTGGGACTAGCGATGAGAGGAGAGACCCAGTACTTC. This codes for CSALGLAMRGETQYF.

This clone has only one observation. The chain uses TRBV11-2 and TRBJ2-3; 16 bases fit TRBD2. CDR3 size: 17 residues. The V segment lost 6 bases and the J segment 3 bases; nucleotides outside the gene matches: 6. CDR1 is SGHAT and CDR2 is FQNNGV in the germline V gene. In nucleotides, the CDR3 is TGTGCCAGCAGGCCGGGACTAGCGGGAGGGCAAACAGATACGCAGTATTTT. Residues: CASRPGLAGGQTDTQYF.

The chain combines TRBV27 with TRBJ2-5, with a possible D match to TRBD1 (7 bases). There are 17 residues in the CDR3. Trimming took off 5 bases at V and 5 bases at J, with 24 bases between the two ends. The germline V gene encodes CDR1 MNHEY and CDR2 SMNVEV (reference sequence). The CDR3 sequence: CASSVNLPTGEVETQYF. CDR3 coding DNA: TGTGCCAGCAGTGTAAACCTCCCCACAGGGGAGGTTGAGACCCAGTACTTC.

The CDR3 loop is CASSLRDRPQATQHF. DNA of the CDR3: TGTGCCAGCAGTCTCCGGGACAGGCCACAGGCAACCCAGCATTTT. The rearrangement joins TRBV6-5 to TRBJ1-5; 8 nucleotides match TRBD1. Germline V CDR1 and CDR2: MNHEY, SVGAGI. J gave up 11 bases and V 5 bases, and 14 bases lay outside the gene matches. The CDR3 runs to 15 residues.

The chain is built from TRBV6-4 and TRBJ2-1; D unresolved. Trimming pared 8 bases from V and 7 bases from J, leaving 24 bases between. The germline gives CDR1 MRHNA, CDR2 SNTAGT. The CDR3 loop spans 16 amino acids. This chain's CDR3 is CASSYSRQAARNEQFF. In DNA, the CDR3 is TGTGCCAGCTCCTATTCTCGGCAGGCCGCACGAAATGAGCAGTTCTTC.